This T cell receptor (beta chain) was documented in a study of regulatory T cells in long-lasting Graves disease. Study-wide background: Disease was considered persistent Graves' disease after over 5 years of antithyroid drugs (with positive TSH receptor antibodies). Study-wide findings and caveats: Persistent Graves' patients showed less TCR diversity than newly diagnosed ones.

This CDR3 has 14 amino acids. Germline V gives CDR1 SEHNR, CDR2 FQNEAQ (reference sequence). V dropped 4 bases and J dropped 8 bases, with 15 bases sitting between them. Sample time point: persistent/refractory GD, antithyroid drugs over 5 years with positive TRAb. Isolated PBMC RNA provided the starting material for the TCR library. The EDTA tubes were filled with 8 to 9.5 milliliters of drawn peripheral blood. For TCR beta, libraries came from iRepertoire HTBI primers and Arm-PCR of CDR3 regions. TCRdb fed the multiplex PCR reads into MiXCR, producing one record per CDR3 protein. The table includes about 460,000 distinct CDR3 sequences, around a fifth detected once. Details on this clonotype: The antigen is not known.

The chain links TRBV7-9 to TRBJ2-4; D is perhaps TRBD2 (5 bases). The clonotype was recovered from a female donor with Graves disease. The sequenced sample was peripheral blood mononuclear cells (PBMCs), obtained when the disease was refractory, from a patient treated with antithyroid drugs. The CDR3 DNA is TGTGCCAGCAGCTCGATAGTGGGGAGAGACATTCAGTACTTC. Its translation is CASSSIVGRDIQYF.